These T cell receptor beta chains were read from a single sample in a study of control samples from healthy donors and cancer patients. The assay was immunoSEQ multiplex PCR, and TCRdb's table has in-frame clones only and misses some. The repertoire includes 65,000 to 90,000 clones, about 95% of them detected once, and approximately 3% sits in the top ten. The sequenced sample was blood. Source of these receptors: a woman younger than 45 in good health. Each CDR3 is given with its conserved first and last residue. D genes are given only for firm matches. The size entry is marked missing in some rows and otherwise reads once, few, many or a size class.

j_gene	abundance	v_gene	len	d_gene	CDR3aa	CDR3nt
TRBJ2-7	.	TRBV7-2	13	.	CASSLALEAEQYF	TGTGCCAGCAGCTTAGCGCTAGAGGCCGAGCAGTACTTC
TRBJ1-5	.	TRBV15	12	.	CATSRGVGPQHF	TGTGCCACCAGCAGAGGGGTAGGGCCCCAGCATTTT
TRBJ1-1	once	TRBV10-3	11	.	CAISQGSEAFF	TGTGCCATCAGTCAGGGCTCTGAAGCTTTCTTT
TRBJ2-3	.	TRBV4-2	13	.	CASSQPGQDTQYF	TGTGCCAGCAGCCAACCTGGCCAAGATACGCAGTATTTT
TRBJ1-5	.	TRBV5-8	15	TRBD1	CASRRPTGPNQPQHF	TGTGCCAGCAGACGACCGACAGGGCCAAATCAGCCCCAGCATTTT
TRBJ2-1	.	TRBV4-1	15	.	CASSQDSDFYNEQFF	TGCGCCAGCAGCCAAGATTCGGACTTTTACAATGAGCAGTTCTTC
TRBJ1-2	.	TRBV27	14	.	CASSLSITSYGYTF	TGTGCCAGCAGTTTATCGATTACAAGCTATGGCTACACCTTC
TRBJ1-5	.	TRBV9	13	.	CASSVAGDQPQHF	TGTGCCAGCAGCGTAGCTGGGGATCAGCCCCAGCATTTT
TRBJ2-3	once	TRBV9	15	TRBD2	CASSVGGAGADTQYF	TGTGCCAGCAGCGTCGGGGGGGCCGGGGCAGATACGCAGTATTTT
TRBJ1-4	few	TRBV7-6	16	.	CASSSQQGPINEKLFF	TGTGCCAGCAGCTCCCAACAGGGACCGATTAATGAAAAACTGTTTTTT
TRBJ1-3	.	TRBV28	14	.	CASIVGGTGNTIYF	TGTGCCAGCATTGTGGGTGGGACTGGAAACACCATATATTTT
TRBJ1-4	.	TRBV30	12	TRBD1	CAWSDYQGAVFF	TGTGCCTGGAGTGACTACCAGGGGGCCGTGTTTTTT
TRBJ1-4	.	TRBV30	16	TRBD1	CAWSRQGAYGNEKLFF	TGTGCCTGGAGTAGGCAGGGGGCCTATGGAAATGAAAAACTGTTTTTT
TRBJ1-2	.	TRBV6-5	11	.	CAIYSNYGYTF	TGTGCCATCTACAGTAACTATGGCTACACCTTC
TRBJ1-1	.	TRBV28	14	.	CASSRRGGVAEAFF	TGTGCCAGCAGCCGAAGGGGTGGTGTGGCTGAAGCTTTCTTT
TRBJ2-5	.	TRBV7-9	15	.	CASSLAGIRQETQYF	TGTGCCAGCAGCTTAGCCGGTATCCGCCAAGAGACCCAGTACTTC
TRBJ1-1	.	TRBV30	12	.	CAWTRLNTEAFF	TGTGCCTGGACCAGGCTGAACACTGAAGCTTTCTTT
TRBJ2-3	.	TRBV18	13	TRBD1	CASKQGEADTQYF	TGTGCCAGCAAACAGGGGGAAGCAGATACGCAGTATTTT
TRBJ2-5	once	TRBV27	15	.	CASSLSPSEQETQYF	TGTGCCAGCAGTTTATCTCCCAGCGAGCAAGAGACCCAGTACTTC
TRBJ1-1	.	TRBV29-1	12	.	CSVEVGGLEAFF	TGCAGCGTTGAGGTGGGGGGGCTTGAAGCTTTCTTT
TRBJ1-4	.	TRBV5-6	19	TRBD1	CASSSNRQGRVLTNEKLFF	TGTGCCAGCAGCTCCAATAGACAGGGCCGAGTTTTAACTAATGAAAAACTGTTTTTT
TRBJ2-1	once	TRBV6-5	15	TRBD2	CASTETGTRGNEQFF	TGTGCCAGCACCGAAACGGGGACTAGGGGCAATGAGCAGTTCTTC
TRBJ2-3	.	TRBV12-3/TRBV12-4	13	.	CASSLSGTDTQYF	TGTGCCAGCAGTTTATCGGGGACAGATACGCAGTATTTT
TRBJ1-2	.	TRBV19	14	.	CASSSGRSSYGYTF	TGTGCCAGTAGCTCAGGGCGTTCGAGCTATGGCTACACCTTC
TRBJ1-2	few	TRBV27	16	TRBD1	CASRIAGTETTYGYTF	TGTGCCAGCAGGATAGCCGGGACAGAAACGACCTATGGCTACACCTTC
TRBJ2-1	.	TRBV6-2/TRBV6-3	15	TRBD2	CASSGLAGNYNEQFF	TGTGCCAGCAGTGGACTAGCGGGGAATTACAATGAGCAGTTCTTC
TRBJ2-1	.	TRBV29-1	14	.	CSAKQPERYNEQFF	TGCAGCGCAAAGCAGCCCGAGCGCTACAATGAGCAGTTCTTC
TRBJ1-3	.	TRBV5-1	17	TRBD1	CASSRREQGAAGNTIYF	TGCGCCAGCAGCCGCCGCGAACAGGGGGCGGCGGGAAACACCATATATTTT
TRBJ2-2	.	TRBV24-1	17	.	CATSDPRGAQNTGELFF	TGTGCCACCAGTGATCCCAGGGGTGCTCAGAACACCGGGGAGCTGTTTTTT
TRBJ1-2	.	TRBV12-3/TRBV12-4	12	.	CATIEGRYGYTF	TGTGCCACCATTGAGGGCAGATATGGCTACACCTTC
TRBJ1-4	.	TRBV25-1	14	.	CASSPMGPTLRLFF	TGTGCCAGCAGTCCTATGGGGCCCACCTTACGTCTGTTTTTT
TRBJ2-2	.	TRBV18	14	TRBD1	CASSGQEKTGELFF	TGTGCCAGCTCCGGACAGGAAAAAACCGGGGAGCTGTTTTTT